These 31 T cell receptor beta chains were all obtained from the same sample, sequenced in a study of cytomegalovirus exposure and HLA in healthy donors. The PCR ran on 60 Vbeta and 13 Jbeta primers. The repertoire was sequenced with immunoSEQ multiplex PCR; TCRdb's copy has only in-frame clones and lacks some. Its clone listing holds around 140,000 clones. Sequencing used PBMCs. The receptors were gathered from a young woman in good health and CMV-seronegative.

V is TRBV9 and J is TRBJ2-1, with a tentative D call TRBD1 (5 bases). CDR3 length: 12 residues. V was cut by 4 bases and J by 10 bases, with 12 bases left in between. Germline V gene data show CDR1 as SGDLS and CDR2 as YYNGEE. Written as DNA, the CDR3 is TGTGCCAGCAGCCCTGGTAGGGGCGAGCAGTTCTTC. Translating gives CASSPGRGEQFF. Based on the CDR3 plus reference TRBV9 and TRBJ2-1, the full variable domain is DSGVTQTPKHLITATGQRVTLRCSPRSGDLSVYWYQQSLDQGLQFLIQYYNGEERAKGNILERFSAQQFPDLHSELNLSSLELGDSALYFCASSPGRGEQFFGPGTRLTVL.

V is TRBV11-2 and J is TRBJ1-1; a possible D gene is TRBD1 (6 bases). Trimming pared 3 bases from V and 5 bases from J, leaving 13 bases between. The CDR3 runs 14 residues. Germline V gene sequence: CDR1 SGHAT, CDR2 FQNNGV. The CDR3 nucleotides are TGTGCCAGCAGCTTCGGCGGGGGGCGGACTGAAGCTTTCTTT. It is translated as CASSFGGGRTEAFF.

This chain connects TRBV7-6 to TRBJ2-6, with D tentatively TRBD1 (5 bases). Trimming removed 5 bases at V and 4 bases at J, with 9 bases between. This CDR3 has 14 amino acids. Germline V gene data show CDR1 as SGHVS and CDR2 as FNYEAQ. CDR3 sequence: CASSPGPGANVLTF. In nucleotides, the CDR3 is TGTGCCAGCAGCCCAGGGCCCGGGGCCAACGTCCTGACTTTC.

This chain joins TRBV7-2 and TRBJ1-2; D might be TRBD1 (5 bases). Looked up from germline, CDR1 is SGHTA and CDR2 is FQGNSA. This CDR3 spans 14 amino acids. V lost 6 bases to trimming and J lost 7 bases, with 18 bases between them. The CDR3 DNA sequence: TGTGCCAGCAGTTCGCTAAAGGAGGGGCCTGGCTACACCTTC. Amino acids: CASSSLKEGPGYTF.

V usage is TRBV7-2 and J usage is TRBJ2-1, with 7 bases identical to TRBD2. V gave up 5 bases and J gave up 6 bases; unmatched junction bases: 4. This CDR3 is built from 13 residues. Per germline, CDR1 SGHTA and CDR2 FQGNSA. CDR3 protein: CASSLGRANEQFF. The CDR3 nucleotides are TGTGCCAGCAGCCTAGGGAGGGCCAATGAGCAGTTCTTC.

The rearrangement joins TRBV7-8 to TRBJ1-2; tentatively, D is TRBD1 (6 bases). This CDR3 spans 12 amino acids. Germline values: CDR1 SGHVS, CDR2 FQNEAQ. V lost 5 bases to trimming and J lost 9 bases, with 13 bases between them. Here the CDR3 reads CASSPPQGSYTF. CDR3 bases: TGTGCCAGCAGCCCTCCCCAGGGGAGCTACACCTTC. The full variable domain, rest sourced from reference TRBV7-8 and TRBJ1-2, is GAGVSQSPRYKVAKRGQDVALRCDPISGHVSLFWYQQALGQGPEFLTYFQNEAQLDKSGLPSDRFFAERPEGSVSTLKIQRTQQEDSAVYLCASSPPQGSYTFGSGTRLTVV.

The chain links TRBV30 to TRBJ1-2, with D tentatively TRBD1 (5 bases). The CDR3 runs 20 residues. Trimming took off 5 bases at V and 0 bases at J, with 31 bases between the two ends. Germline-derived CDR1 and CDR2 are GTSNPN and SVGIG (reference sequence). The CDR3 sequence: CAWGPHLRVSRGLANYGYTF. The CDR3, as DNA: TGTGCCTGGGGTCCCCACCTCAGGGTTTCAAGGGGCTTAGCTAACTATGGCTACACCTTC.

The rearrangement joins TRBV11-2 to TRBJ1-2; D is unresolved. Germline CDR1 SGHAT, CDR2 FQNNGV. Trimming shortened V by 4 bases and J by 6 bases, and 9 bases separated the two germline ends. The CDR3 is 12 residues long. The CDR3 DNA sequence: TGTGCCAGCAGCTCCGACGGGGATGGCTACACCTTC. Protein: CASSSDGDGYTF.

The rearrangement uses TRBV5-4 and TRBJ1-2, with D unresolved. Trimming stripped 6 bases from V and 4 bases from J, with 10 bases between. Germline CDR1 SGHNT, CDR2 YYREEE (reference sequence). The CDR3 covers 12 residues. CDR3 sequence: CASTSGSYGYTF. As DNA, the CDR3 is TGTGCCAGCACCTCGGGATCCTATGGCTACACCTTC.

The chain couples TRBV29-1 to TRBJ2-5, with TRBD1 matching 7 bases. Unmatched junction bases numbered 10, after V lost 4 bases and J lost 5 bases. This CDR3 contains 14 residues. Germline CDR1 SQVTM, CDR2 ANQGSEA. The CDR3 sequence is CSVAVTGLRETQYF. The DNA for the CDR3 is TGCAGCGTTGCTGTGACAGGGCTTAGGGAGACCCAGTACTTC.

The J gene is TRBJ1-2, the V gene TRBV6-6, with no clear D. From germline, CDR1 is MNHNY and CDR2 SVGAGI (reference sequence). The CDR3 runs to 15 residues. V lost 6 bases, J lost 1 base, and 15 bases lay in between. The chain's CDR3 is CASSPIFQINYGYTF. The CDR3 DNA is TGTGCCAGCAGCCCCATCTTTCAGATTAACTATGGCTACACCTTC.

The chain is built from TRBV4-3 and TRBJ1-4; D not certain. Germline V gene data show CDR1 as LGHNA and CDR2 as YSLEER. V was cut by 4 bases and J by 11 bases, with 11 bases left in between. CDR3 length equals 12 residues. CDR3 sequence reads: CASSPSRGKLFF. For the CDR3, the DNA is TGCGCCAGCAGCCCCTCAAGAGGTAAACTGTTTTTT.

The rearrangement uses TRBV5-1 and TRBJ2-7; the match to TRBD2 covers 11 bases. Germline-derived CDR1 and CDR2 are SGHRS and YFSETQ. With V trimmed by 5 bases and J by 5 bases, 3 bases remained unmatched. CDR3 length: 13 amino acids. The CDR3: CASSQGLADEQYF. In nucleotides, the CDR3 is TGCGCCAGCAGTCAGGGACTAGCGGACGAGCAGTACTTC. The whole variable domain, remainder taken from reference TRBV5-1 and TRBJ2-7, is KAGVTQTPRYLIKTRGQQVTLSCSPISGHRSVSWYQQTPGQGLQFLFEYFSETQRNKGNFPGRFSGRQFSNSRSEMNVSTLELGDSALYLCASSQGLADEQYFGPGTRLTVT.

The V gene is TRBV5-1, the J gene TRBJ1-1; 9 bases map to TRBD1. Germline trimming cut 3 bases from V and 3 bases from J; bases unmatched to any gene: 3. CDR1 is SGHRS and CDR2 is YFSETQ in the germline V gene. The CDR3 contains 14 residues. The CDR3 is CASSWTGAHTEAFF. CDR3 nucleotide sequence: TGCGCCAGCAGCTGGACAGGGGCGCACACTGAAGCTTTCTTT. Full variable domain (remainder filled in from reference TRBV5-1 and TRBJ1-1): KAGVTQTPRYLIKTRGQQVTLSCSPISGHRSVSWYQQTPGQGLQFLFEYFSETQRNKGNFPGRFSGRQFSNSRSEMNVSTLELGDSALYLCASSWTGAHTEAFFGQGTRLTVV.

The chain links TRBV7-3 to TRBJ2-2, with D tentatively TRBD2 (5 bases). The CDR3 sequence is 15 residues long. V lost 1 base to trimming and J lost 7 bases, with 13 bases between them. Germline V gene sequence: CDR1 SGHTA, CDR2 FQGTGA. As DNA, the CDR3 is TGTGCCAGCAGCTTAAGGCCTAGCTCGGTCGGGGAGCTGTTTTTT. Amino acids: CASSLRPSSVGELFF. Variable domain in full (rest from reference TRBV7-3 and TRBJ2-2): GAGVSQTPSNKVTEKGKYVELRCDPISGHTALYWYRQSLGQGPEFLIYFQGTGAADDSGLPNDRFFAVRPEGSVSTLKIQRTERGDSAVYLCASSLRPSSVGELFFGEGSRLTVL.

V usage is TRBV6-1 and J usage is TRBJ2-7, with D perhaps matching TRBD1 (6 bases). V lost 3 bases and J lost 2, with 20 bases in between. Germline V gene sequence: CDR1 MNHNS, CDR2 SASEGT. The length of the CDR3 is 17 residues. CDR3 nucleotide sequence: TGTGCCAGCAGTGAGGGGACACAGGGTTCTGGGCCCTACGAGCAGTACGTC. Translated, it gives CASSEGTQGSGPYEQYV.

Here the CDR3 reads CACTGTSSTDTQYF. CDR3 sequence (DNA): TGTGCCTGTACCGGGACTAGCAGTACAGATACGCAGTATTTT. The chain recombines TRBV30 with TRBJ2-3, with 9 bases matching TRBD2. Trimming took 6 bases from V and 3 from J; bases not matched to a gene: 7. Germline V gene data show CDR1 as GTSNPN and CDR2 as SVGIG (reference sequence). This CDR3 is built from 14 residues.

The J gene is TRBJ1-1, the V gene TRBV29-1; a weak D match, TRBD1 (6 bases). With 7 bases removed from V and 6 bases from J, the gap between germline ends came to 12 bases. Germline-derived CDR1 and CDR2 are SQVTM and ANQGSEA. The CDR3 contains 11 residues. The CDR3 loop is CSGTVGAEAFF. The CDR3 DNA reads TGCAGCGGGACAGTAGGGGCTGAAGCTTTCTTT.

The chain has TRBV19 and TRBJ2-3; TRBD2 matches at 10 bases. Germline loops: CDR1 LNHDA, CDR2 SQIVND (reference sequence). This CDR3 is 15 amino acids long. The trim removed 10 bases at V and 6 bases at J, leaving 13 bases unmatched. The CDR3 here is CATSPGLAPQDTQYF. Written as DNA, the CDR3 is TGTGCCACCTCCCCGGGACTAGCGCCCCAGGATACGCAGTATTTT.

The chain recombines TRBV18 with TRBJ2-3; D is perhaps TRBD1 (6 bases). Trimming took off 4 bases at V and 1 base at J, with 9 bases between the two ends. Germline assignment: CDR1 KGHSH and CDR2 LQKENI. This CDR3 has 14 amino acids. The CDR3 DNA reads as TGTGCCAGCTCACGGAGGACAGGCACAGATACGCAGTATTTT. This gives the protein CASSRRTGTDTQYF.

The V gene is TRBV9, the J gene TRBJ2-1; no firm D call. The CDR3 covers 12 residues. CDR1 and CDR2 (germline): SGDLS, YYNGEE. V was cut by 4 bases and J by 7 bases, with 9 bases left in between. As DNA, the CDR3 is TGTGCCAGCAGCATCGTACAGAATGAGCAGTTCTTC. Translation gives CASSIVQNEQFF. The full variable domain, in which reference TRBV9 and TRBJ2-1 provide the parts outside the CDR3, is DSGVTQTPKHLITATGQRVTLRCSPRSGDLSVYWYQQSLDQGLQFLIQYYNGEERAKGNILERFSAQQFPDLHSELNLSSLELGDSALYFCASSIVQNEQFFGPGTRLTVL.

The V gene is TRBV7-9, the J gene TRBJ2-1; D uncertain. The length of the CDR3 is 16 residues. V gave up 2 bases and J gave up 2 bases, with 13 bases separating them. Germline assignment: CDR1 SEHNR and CDR2 FQNEAQ (reference sequence). DNA of the CDR3: TGTGCCAGCAGCTTACTTTCCGGCGGAACCTACAATGAGCAGTTCTTC. Amino acid sequence: CASSLLSGGTYNEQFF.

The chain links TRBV6-5 to TRBJ1-2; D is unresolved. The V gene lost 5 bases and the J gene lost 1 base, with 8 bases spanning the gap. The length of the CDR3 is 13 residues. Germline lookup yields CDR1 MNHEY and CDR2 SVGAGI. The CDR3 DNA sequence: TGTGCCAGCAGTATGACTGATAACTATGGCTACACCTTC. It codes for CASSMTDNYGYTF.

V gene TRBV15 combines with J gene TRBJ2-3; the D is unclear. This CDR3 has 13 residues. V lost 0 bases and J lost 9, with 10 bases in between. The germline V gene has CDR1 LNHNV and CDR2 YYDKDF (reference sequence). The CDR3 loop reads CATSRDSPWTQYF. DNA for the CDR3: TGTGCCACCAGCAGAGATAGTCCCTGGACGCAGTATTTT.

The rearrangement joins TRBV11-3 to TRBJ2-5; 12 bases fit TRBD2. Germline values: CDR1 SGHNT, CDR2 YENEEA. CDR3 length: 16 amino acids. V shed 5 bases and J 2 bases; nucleotides not matched to a gene: 6. CDR3 amino acids: CASSRRLAGEQETQYF. The CDR3 DNA follows: TGTGCCAGCAGCCGTCGACTAGCGGGAGAGCAAGAGACCCAGTACTTC.

The chain combines TRBV29-1 with TRBJ1-5, with D possibly TRBD1 on 5 matching bases. The germline V gene encodes CDR1 SQVTM and CDR2 ANQGSEA. This CDR3 contains 13 residues. Trimming took 4 bases from V and 3 from J, leaving 10 bases between them. The CDR3 DNA follows: TGCAGCGTTGGAGCGGGGCCCAATCAGCCCCAGCATTTT. This sequence encodes CSVGAGPNQPQHF.

The chain uses TRBV30 and TRBJ1-1; no definite D call. This CDR3 is built from 13 residues. CDR1 GTSNPN and CDR2 SVGIG come from the germline V gene (reference sequence). The V end was cut by 3 bases, the J end by 1 base, with 9 bases between. CDR3 DNA: TGTGCCTGGAGCGAAGCCCAGAACACTGAAGCTTTCTTT. Its protein product is CAWSEAQNTEAFF. The full variable domain, rest sourced from reference TRBV30 and TRBJ1-1, is SQTIHQWPATLVQPVGSPLSLECTVEGTSNPNLYWYRQAAGRGLQLLFYSVGIGQISSEVPQNLSASRPQDRQFILSSKKLLLSDSGFYLCAWSEAQNTEAFFGQGTRLTVV.

This rearrangement joins TRBV7-9 to TRBJ2-3; D gene unclear. There are 15 residues in the CDR3. Trimming took off 1 base at V and 2 bases at J, with 10 bases between the two ends. CDR1 and CDR2 (germline): SEHNR, FQNEAQ (reference sequence). CDR3 in DNA: TGTGCCAGCAGCTTAGAAGCCAAAGTCACAGATACGCAGTATTTT. Protein sequence: CASSLEAKVTDTQYF.

This chain uses TRBV30 with TRBJ1-5; D not resolved. This CDR3 region has 15 residues. The V end was cut by 4 bases, the J end by 1 base, with 14 bases between. CDR1 and CDR2 (germline): GTSNPN, SVGIG (reference sequence). CDR3 amino acids: CAWTIKGASNQPQHF. CDR3 sequence (DNA): TGTGCCTGGACCATAAAGGGAGCCAGCAATCAGCCCCAGCATTTT.

The chain recombines TRBV2 with TRBJ1-5; D is unresolved. Germline CDR1 and CDR2: SNHLY and FYNNEI. The CDR3 spans 13 residues. V was shortened by 0 bases and J by 6 bases, with 6 bases between the two germline ends. The CDR3 sequence is CASSEARRQPQHF. The CDR3 coding sequence is TGTGCCAGCAGTGAAGCGCGGCGTCAGCCCCAGCATTTT.

This chain uses TRBV2 with TRBJ2-1, with TRBD2 matching 8 bases. V shed 6 bases and J 1 base; nucleotides not matched to a gene: 11. The CDR3 has 17 residues. The germline gives CDR1 SNHLY, CDR2 FYNNEI. The CDR3 sequence: CASSDGIAGPSYNEQFF. DNA for the CDR3: TGTGCCAGCAGCGACGGAATAGCGGGACCTTCCTACAATGAGCAGTTCTTC. Supplemented by reference TRBV2 and TRBJ2-1, the full variable domain reads EPEVTQTPSHQVTQMGQEVILRCVPISNHLYFYWYRQILGQKVEFLVSFYNNEISEKSEIFDDQFSVERPDGSNFTLKIRSTKLEDSAMYFCASSDGIAGPSYNEQFFGPGTRLTVL.